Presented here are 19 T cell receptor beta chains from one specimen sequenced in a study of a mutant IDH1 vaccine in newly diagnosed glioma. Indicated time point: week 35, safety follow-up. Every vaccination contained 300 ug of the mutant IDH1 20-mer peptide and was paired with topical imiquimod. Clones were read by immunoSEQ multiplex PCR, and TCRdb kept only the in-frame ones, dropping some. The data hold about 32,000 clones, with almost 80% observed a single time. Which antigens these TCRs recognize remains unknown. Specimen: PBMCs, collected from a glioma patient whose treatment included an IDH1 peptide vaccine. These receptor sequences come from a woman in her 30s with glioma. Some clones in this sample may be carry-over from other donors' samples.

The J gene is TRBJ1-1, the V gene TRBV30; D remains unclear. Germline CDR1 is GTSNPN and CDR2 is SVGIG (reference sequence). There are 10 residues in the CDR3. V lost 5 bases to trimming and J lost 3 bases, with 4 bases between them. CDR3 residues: CAWYYTEAFF. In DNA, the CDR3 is TGTGCCTGGTATTACACTGAAGCTTTCTTT.

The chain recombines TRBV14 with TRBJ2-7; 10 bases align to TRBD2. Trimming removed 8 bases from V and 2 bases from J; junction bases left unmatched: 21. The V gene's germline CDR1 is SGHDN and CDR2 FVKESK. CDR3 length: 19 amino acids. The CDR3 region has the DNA TGTGCCAGCTCCTCAACGCTCGACCGGGGACTAGCGCCCGCCTACGAGCAGTACTTC. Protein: CASSSTLDRGLAPAYEQYF.

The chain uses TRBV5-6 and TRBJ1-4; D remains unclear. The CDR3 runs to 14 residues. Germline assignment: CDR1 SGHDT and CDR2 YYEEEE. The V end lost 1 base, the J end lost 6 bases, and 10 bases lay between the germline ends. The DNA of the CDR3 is TGTGCCAGCAGCTTGAAGGGATCGGATGAAAAACTGTTTTTT. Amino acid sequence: CASSLKGSDEKLFF.

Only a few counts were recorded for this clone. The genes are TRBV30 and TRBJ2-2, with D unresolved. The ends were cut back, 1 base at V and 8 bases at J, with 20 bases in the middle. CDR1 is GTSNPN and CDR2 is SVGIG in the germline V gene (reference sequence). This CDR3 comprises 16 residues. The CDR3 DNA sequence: TGTGCCTGGAGTGGGACGGGCGCAGTTTCGCAGGGGGAGCTGTTTTTT. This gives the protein CAWSGTGAVSQGELFF.

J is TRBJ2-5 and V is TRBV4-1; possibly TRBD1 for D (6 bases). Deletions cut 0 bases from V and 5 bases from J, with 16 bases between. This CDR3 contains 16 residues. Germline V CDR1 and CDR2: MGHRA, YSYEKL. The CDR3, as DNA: TGCGCCAGCAGCCAAGATCCCAAGGGGGTGGCGGAGACCCAGTACTTC. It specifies CASSQDPKGVAETQYF.

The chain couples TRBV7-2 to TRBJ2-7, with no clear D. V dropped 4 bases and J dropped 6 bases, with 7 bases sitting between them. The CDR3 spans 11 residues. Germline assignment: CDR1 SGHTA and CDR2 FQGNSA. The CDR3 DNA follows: TGTGCCAGCAGCTACCCGCGCGAGCAGTACTTC. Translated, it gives CASSYPREQYF.

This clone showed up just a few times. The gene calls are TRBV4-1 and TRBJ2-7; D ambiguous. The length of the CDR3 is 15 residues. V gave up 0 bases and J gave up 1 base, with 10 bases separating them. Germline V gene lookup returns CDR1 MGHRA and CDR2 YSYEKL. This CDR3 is CASSQEVTRSYEQYF. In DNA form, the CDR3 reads TGCGCCAGCAGCCAAGAAGTGACAAGGTCCTACGAGCAGTACTTC.

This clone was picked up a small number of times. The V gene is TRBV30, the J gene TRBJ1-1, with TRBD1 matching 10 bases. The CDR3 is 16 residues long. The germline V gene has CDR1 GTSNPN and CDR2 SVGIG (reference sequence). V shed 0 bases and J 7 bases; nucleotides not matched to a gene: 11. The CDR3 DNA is TGTGCCTGGAGTGTTCTTTCGGGACAGGGGAATGTTGAAGCTTTCTTT. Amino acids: CAWSVLSGQGNVEAFF. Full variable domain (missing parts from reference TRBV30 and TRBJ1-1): SQTIHQWPATLVQPVGSPLSLECTVEGTSNPNLYWYRQAAGRGLQLLFYSVGIGQISSEVPQNLSASRPQDRQFILSSKKLLLSDSGFYLCAWSVLSGQGNVEAFFGQGTRLTVV.

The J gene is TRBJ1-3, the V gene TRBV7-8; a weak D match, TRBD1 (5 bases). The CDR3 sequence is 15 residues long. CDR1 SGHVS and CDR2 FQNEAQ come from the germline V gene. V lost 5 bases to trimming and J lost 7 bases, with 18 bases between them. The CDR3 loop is CASSGGIPGPNTIYF. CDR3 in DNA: TGTGCCAGCAGCGGGGGGATCCCCGGACCTAACACCATATATTTT. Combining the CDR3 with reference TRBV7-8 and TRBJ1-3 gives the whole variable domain GAGVSQSPRYKVAKRGQDVALRCDPISGHVSLFWYQQALGQGPEFLTYFQNEAQLDKSGLPSDRFFAERPEGSVSTLKIQRTQQEDSAVYLCASSGGIPGPNTIYFGEGSWLTVV.

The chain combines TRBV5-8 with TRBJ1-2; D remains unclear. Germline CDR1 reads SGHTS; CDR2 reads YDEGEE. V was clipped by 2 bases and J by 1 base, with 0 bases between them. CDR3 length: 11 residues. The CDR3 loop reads CASSFNYGYTF. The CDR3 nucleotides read TGTGCCAGCAGCTTTAACTATGGCTACACCTTC.

CDR3 in DNA: TGTGCCAGCAGCCCCCCATACCCCTCCTACGAGCAGTACTTC. Translated: CASSPPYPSYEQYF. The gene calls are TRBV6-5 and TRBJ2-7; D is undetermined. V lost 6 bases and J lost 0, with 12 bases in between. Germline assignment: CDR1 MNHEY and CDR2 SVGAGI. The CDR3 runs 14 residues.

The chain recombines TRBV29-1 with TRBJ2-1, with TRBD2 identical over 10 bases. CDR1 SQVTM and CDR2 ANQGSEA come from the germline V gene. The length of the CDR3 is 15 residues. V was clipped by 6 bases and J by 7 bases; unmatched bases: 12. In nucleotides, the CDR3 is TGCAGCGTCGACCCCCTTAGCGGGGGGTCAAATGAGCAGTTCTTC. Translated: CSVDPLSGGSNEQFF.

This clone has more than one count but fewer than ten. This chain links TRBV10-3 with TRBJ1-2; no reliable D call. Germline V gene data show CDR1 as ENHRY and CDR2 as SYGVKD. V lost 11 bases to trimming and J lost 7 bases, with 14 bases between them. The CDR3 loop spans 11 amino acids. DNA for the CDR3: TGTGCCTCCCGGCAGAGGGCTGGCTACACCTTC. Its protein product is CASRQRAGYTF.

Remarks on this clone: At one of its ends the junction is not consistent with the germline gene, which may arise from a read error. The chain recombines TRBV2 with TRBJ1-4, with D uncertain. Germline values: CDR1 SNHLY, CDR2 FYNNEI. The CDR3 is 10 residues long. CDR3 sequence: CASKPLLVLF. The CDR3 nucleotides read TGTGCCAGCAAACCCCTTCTAGTGCTTTTT.

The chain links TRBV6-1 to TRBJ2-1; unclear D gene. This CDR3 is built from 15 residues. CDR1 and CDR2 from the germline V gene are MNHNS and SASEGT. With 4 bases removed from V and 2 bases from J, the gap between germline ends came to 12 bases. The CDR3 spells CASSVRLTTYNEQFF. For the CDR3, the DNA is TGTGCCAGCAGTGTGCGACTGACAACCTACAATGAGCAGTTCTTC.

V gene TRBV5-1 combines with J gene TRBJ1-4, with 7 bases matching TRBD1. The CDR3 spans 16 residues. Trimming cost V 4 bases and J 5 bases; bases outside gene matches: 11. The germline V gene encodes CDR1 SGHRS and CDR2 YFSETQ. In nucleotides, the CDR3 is TGCGCCAGCAGCGGGGGCTCTTTACAGGGGAATGAAAAACTGTTTTTT. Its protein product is CASSGGSLQGNEKLFF.

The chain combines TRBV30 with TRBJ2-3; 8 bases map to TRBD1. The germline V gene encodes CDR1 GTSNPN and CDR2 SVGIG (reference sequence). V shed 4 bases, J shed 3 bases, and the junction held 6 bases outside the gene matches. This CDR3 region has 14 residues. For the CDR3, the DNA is TGTGCCTGGAACCTAGGACAGGGTACAGATACGCAGTATTTT. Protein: CAWNLGQGTDTQYF. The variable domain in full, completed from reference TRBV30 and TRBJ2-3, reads SQTIHQWPATLVQPVGSPLSLECTVEGTSNPNLYWYRQAAGRGLQLLFYSVGIGQISSEVPQNLSASRPQDRQFILSSKKLLLSDSGFYLCAWNLGQGTDTQYFGPGTRLTVL.

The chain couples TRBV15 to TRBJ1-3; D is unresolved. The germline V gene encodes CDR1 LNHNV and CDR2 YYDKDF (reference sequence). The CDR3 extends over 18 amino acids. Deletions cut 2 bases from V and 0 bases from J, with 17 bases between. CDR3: CATSRSREGRSSGNTIYF. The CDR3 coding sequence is TGTGCCACCAGCAGATCGCGGGAGGGCCGAAGCTCTGGAAACACCATATATTTT.

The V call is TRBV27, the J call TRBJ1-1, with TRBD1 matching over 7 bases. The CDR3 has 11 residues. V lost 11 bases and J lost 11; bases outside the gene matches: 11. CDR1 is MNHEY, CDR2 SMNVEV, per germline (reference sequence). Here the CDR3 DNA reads TGTGCCGTCTCAGGGGGGGAGGGTGCTTTCTTT. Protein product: CAVSGGEGAFF.